The 25 T cell receptor beta chains below were found in one sample sequenced in a study of PD-1 blockade in mismatch repair-deficient tumors (dated by TCRdb to about 2017). Library preparation used the immunoSEQ multiplex PCR assay. Entries here come from immuneACCESS through TCRdb and include only in-frame sequences with V and J called. Some clones fail to appear in such tables; in the studies checked, an unresolved V gene covers under half of the shortfall, and the cause of the remainder is unknown. For this sample the table gives under 50,000 clones, of which over 80% were detected only once. The ten largest clones add up to around 0.99% of the sample. The source material was PBMCs, sampled roughly nine months after starting pembrolizumab. The source is an adult with mismatch repair-deficient cancer.

The chain joins TRBV28 to TRBJ1-1; D not certain. Germline V gene lookup returns CDR1 MDHEN and CDR2 SYDVKM. Trimming shortened V by 7 bases and J by 4 bases, and 19 bases separated the two germline ends. The CDR3 runs 15 residues. CDR3 nucleotide sequence: TGTGCCAGCACCCTCCTGCAACGGAGGCGCACTGAAGCTTTCTTT. This translates into CASTLLQRRRTEAFF.

This rearrangement joins TRBV11-3 to TRBJ2-7; tentatively, D is TRBD1 (6 bases). Trimming left V 5 bases short and J 3 bases short, with 20 bases between. Germline V CDR1 and CDR2: SGHNT, YENEEA. There are 16 residues in the CDR3. The CDR3 is CASSHRRETGIYEQYF. In DNA, the CDR3 is TGTGCCAGCAGCCACCGCCGCGAGACAGGTATCTACGAGCAGTACTTC.

This clone occurred once. The V gene is TRBV10-3, the J gene TRBJ2-1, with TRBD2 as a possible D gene (6 bases). V was pared by 0 bases and J by 9 bases, with 12 bases between. The CDR3 is made up of 14 amino acids. Germline V gives CDR1 ENHRY, CDR2 SYGVKD. The CDR3 coding sequence is TGTGCCATCAGTGAGTCACCGGGGAGGATTGAGCAGTTCTTC. It codes for CAISESPGRIEQFF.

This rearrangement joins TRBV6-1 to TRBJ1-6, with D possibly matching TRBD1 (5 bases). The germline CDR1 and CDR2 sequences are MNHNS and SASEGT. Trimming removed 1 base from V and 4 bases from J, with 5 bases in between. This CDR3 is 14 amino acids long. CDR3 region: CASSEGQYNSPLHF. As DNA, the CDR3 is TGTGCCAGCAGTGAAGGACAGTATAATTCACCCCTCCACTTT.

The chain has TRBV25-1 and TRBJ2-7; TRBD2 is a possible D gene (7 bases). Germline loops: CDR1 MGHDK, CDR2 SYGVNS. The CDR3 length is 17 residues. Trimming took 2 bases from V and 5 from J, leaving 22 bases between them. The DNA of the CDR3 is TGTGCCAGCAGTGAACCCCGAGGGGGGGGGAGGTCCCACGAGCAGTACTTC. This gives the protein CASSEPRGGGRSHEQYF.

The chain employs TRBV18 and TRBJ2-5, with D unresolved. The CDR3 covers 14 residues. V lost 4 bases, J lost 1 base, and 10 bases lay in between. CDR1 and CDR2 from the germline V gene are KGHSH and LQKENI. This CDR3 is CASSLSVIQETQYF. As DNA, the CDR3 is TGTGCCAGCTCACTCTCGGTAATCCAAGAGACCCAGTACTTC.

The chain couples TRBV7-9 to TRBJ1-6, with no clear D. The V end was cut by 7 bases, the J end by 9 bases, with 22 bases between. CDR1 and CDR2 from the germline V gene are SEHNR and FQNEAQ (reference sequence). The CDR3 is made up of 16 amino acids. The CDR3 here is CASNSTRTTEASPLHF. Written as DNA, the CDR3 is TGTGCCAGCAACTCAACCCGAACAACGGAGGCTTCACCCCTCCACTTT.

The chain employs TRBV19 and TRBJ2-6; D may be TRBD2 (5 bases). This CDR3 region has 15 residues. V dropped 3 bases and J dropped 2 bases, with 8 bases sitting between them. Germline lookup yields CDR1 LNHDA and CDR2 SQIVND (reference sequence). DNA of the CDR3: TGTGCCAGTAGTATCGGAGCGGCTGGGGCCAACGTCCTGACTTTC. It yields the protein CASSIGAAGANVLTF.

This chain joins TRBV9 and TRBJ2-7; no firm D call. Germline lookup yields CDR1 SGDLS and CDR2 YYNGEE. The CDR3 consists of 14 residues. The V gene lost 0 bases and the J gene lost 7 bases, with 14 bases spanning the gap. CDR3 residues: CASSVVGTTGEQYF. The CDR3 region has the DNA TGTGCCAGCAGCGTAGTGGGCACCACTGGAGAGCAGTACTTC.

CDR3 region: CASSYLNRDNYEQYF. The CDR3, as DNA: TGTGCCAGCAGCTACTTAAACCGGGACAACTACGAGCAGTACTTC. The genes are TRBV7-8 and TRBJ2-7; tentative D call: TRBD1 (6 bases). The CDR3 contains 15 residues. CDR1 and CDR2 from the germline V gene are SGHVS and FQNEAQ. V was cut by 4 bases and J by 3 bases, with 16 bases left in between.

Only a few counts were recorded for this clone. The CDR3 nucleotides read TGCGCCAGCAGCTTGGCCGAATCTAGTCCCTACGAGCAGTACTTC. This sequence encodes CASSLAESSPYEQYF. The chain is built from TRBV5-1 and TRBJ2-7; D remains ambiguous. Per the germline V gene, CDR1 is SGHRS and CDR2 is YFSETQ. Trimming shortened V by 0 bases and J by 2 bases, and 12 bases separated the two germline ends. The CDR3 is 15 residues long.

In DNA, the CDR3 is TGTGCCAGCTCATTACAGGGGCCGGGCTCTGGAAACACCATATATTTT. Translating it yields CASSLQGPGSGNTIYF. The chain carries TRBV18 and TRBJ1-3; 7 positions match TRBD1. V trimming: 5 bases; J trimming: 0 bases; junction bases outside the gene matches: 7. From germline, CDR1 is KGHSH and CDR2 LQKENI. The CDR3 is made up of 16 amino acids.

The V gene is TRBV19, the J gene TRBJ1-1, with 7 bases lining up with TRBD1. In germline, CDR1 is LNHDA, CDR2 SQIVND (reference sequence). Trimming removed 1 base from V and 10 bases from J; junction bases left unmatched: 3. The CDR3 consists of 12 residues. The CDR3 loop is CASSIGRDRAFF. CDR3 bases: TGTGCCAGTAGTATAGGTCGGGACAGAGCTTTCTTT.

The CDR3 DNA follows: TGTGCCAGCAGTGGGGAGGGGACCCAGTACTTC. Translating it yields CASSGEGTQYF. The chain links TRBV2 to TRBJ2-5; the match to TRBD2 covers 7 bases. CDR1 is SNHLY, CDR2 FYNNEI, per germline. J gave up 7 bases and V 4 bases, and 0 bases lay outside the gene matches. The CDR3 is made up of 11 amino acids. Full variable domain (outside the CDR3, taken from reference TRBV2 and TRBJ2-5): EPEVTQTPSHQVTQMGQEVILRCVPISNHLYFYWYRQILGQKVEFLVSFYNNEISEKSEIFDDQFSVERPDGSNFTLKIRSTKLEDSAMYFCASSGEGTQYFGPGTRLLVL.

The V call is TRBV2, the J call TRBJ2-5; 7 bases are a match to TRBD1. Germline V lookup: CDR1 SNHLY, CDR2 FYNNEI. Trimming cost V 6 bases and J 3 bases; bases outside gene matches: 10. This CDR3 has 15 residues. The CDR3 sequence: CASRKNRQGEETQYF. Here the CDR3 DNA reads TGTGCCAGCAGAAAAAACAGACAGGGCGAAGAGACCCAGTACTTC.

V gene TRBV11-2 combines with J gene TRBJ1-5; D gene uncertain. The V gene lost 5 bases and the J gene lost 0 bases, with 11 bases spanning the gap. CDR3 length equals 15 residues. The germline CDR1 and CDR2 sequences are SGHAT and FQNNGV. Here the CDR3 DNA reads TGTGCCAGCAGCACCGACGGGAATAGCAATCAGCCCCAGCATTTT. It translates to CASSTDGNSNQPQHF.

The V gene is TRBV4-2, the J gene TRBJ2-1; a possible D gene is TRBD1 (6 bases). Trimming stripped 4 bases from V and 4 bases from J, with 20 bases between. Looked up from germline, CDR1 is LGHNA and CDR2 is YNFKEQ. CDR3 length: 17 amino acids. The CDR3 DNA is TGTGCCAGCAGCCCGGCTCCCCACAGGGAAACGTACAATGAGCAGTTCTTC. Protein: CASSPAPHRETYNEQFF.

V gene TRBV28 combines with J gene TRBJ2-7; 8 bases map to TRBD2. Germline V gene lookup returns CDR1 MDHEN and CDR2 SYDVKM. The length of the CDR3 is 13 residues. J was trimmed by 6 bases and V by 8 bases; bases with no gene match: 9. In DNA, the CDR3 is TGTGCCAGCCGTGGAGCGGGAGTTTTCGAGCAGTACTTC. This translates into CASRGAGVFEQYF.

V and J are TRBV18 and TRBJ2-2; D call uncertain. Germline CDR1 reads KGHSH; CDR2 reads LQKENI. This CDR3 has 15 residues. The V end was cut by 2 bases, the J end by 2 bases, with 9 bases between. The CDR3 nucleotides read TGTGCCAGCTCACCAAGGAACAGCAACACCGGGGAGCTGTTTTTT. Residues: CASSPRNSNTGELFF. Using reference TRBV18 and TRBJ2-2 for the parts outside the CDR3, the full variable domain is NAGVMQNPRHLVRRRGQEARLRCSPMKGHSHVYWYRQLPEEGLKFMVYLQKENIIDESGMPKERFSAEFPKEGPSILRIQQVVRGDSAAYFCASSPRNSNTGELFFGEGSRLTVL.

The chain couples TRBV9 to TRBJ2-5; 9 bases line up with TRBD2. CDR1 and CDR2 from the germline V gene are SGDLS and YYNGEE. V was pared by 4 bases and J by 2 bases, with 9 bases of the junction left unmatched. CDR3 size: 16 residues. CDR3 sequence (DNA): TGTGCCAGCAGCTCCTCACGGACTAGCGCACAAGAGACCCAGTACTTC. Protein: CASSSSRTSAQETQYF.

V and J are TRBV5-1 and TRBJ2-1, with 9 bases lining up with TRBD2. This CDR3 comprises 14 residues. Germline V CDR1 and CDR2: SGHRS, YFSETQ. The J segment lost 3 bases and the V segment lost 9 bases, leaving 7 bases of the junction unmatched. The DNA of the CDR3 is TGCGCCACATCAGCGGGAGGTTACTACAATGAGCAGTTCTTC. Residues: CATSAGGYYNEQFF. Based on the CDR3 plus reference TRBV5-1 and TRBJ2-1, the full variable domain is KAGVTQTPRYLIKTRGQQVTLSCSPISGHRSVSWYQQTPGQGLQFLFEYFSETQRNKGNFPGRFSGRQFSNSRSEMNVSTLELGDSALYLCATSAGGYYNEQFFGPGTRLTVL.

This clone appeared a few times. The genes are TRBV30 and TRBJ1-4, with D unresolved. Germline assignment: CDR1 GTSNPN and CDR2 SVGIG (reference sequence). The CDR3 is 13 amino acids. The V gene lost 0 bases and the J gene lost 7 bases, with 9 bases spanning the gap. CDR3 residues: CAWSVQEGEKLFF. The CDR3 DNA is TGTGCCTGGAGTGTACAAGAGGGTGAAAAACTGTTTTTT.

The chain carries TRBV5-1 and TRBJ1-4; possible D gene TRBD1, 6 bases. Germline V lookup: CDR1 SGHRS, CDR2 YFSETQ. V lost 4 bases to trimming and J lost 3 bases, with 13 bases between them. This CDR3 has 15 residues. The CDR3 here is CASSRSGAANEKLFF. The CDR3 DNA reads TGCGCCAGCAGCAGGTCAGGGGCGGCTAATGAAAAACTGTTTTTT.

This chain joins TRBV19 and TRBJ1-4; 11 nucleotides line up with TRBD1. Germline V gives CDR1 LNHDA, CDR2 SQIVND (reference sequence). The CDR3 is made up of 17 amino acids. V gave up 5 bases and J gave up 1 base; unmatched junction bases: 6. This chain's CDR3 is CASSFRDRGRTNEKLFF. The CDR3 DNA is TGTGCCAGTAGTTTCCGGGACAGGGGGAGAACTAATGAAAAACTGTTTTTT.

This clone was counted between two and nine times. The CDR3 sequence: CASSLVREQYF. CDR3 nucleotide sequence: TGTGCCAGCAGTTTAGTCCGCGAGCAGTACTTC. The gene calls are TRBV28 and TRBJ2-7; D not resolved. The V end was cut by 2 bases, the J end by 6 bases, with 5 bases between. Germline CDR1 is MDHEN and CDR2 is SYDVKM. The CDR3 has 11 amino acids.